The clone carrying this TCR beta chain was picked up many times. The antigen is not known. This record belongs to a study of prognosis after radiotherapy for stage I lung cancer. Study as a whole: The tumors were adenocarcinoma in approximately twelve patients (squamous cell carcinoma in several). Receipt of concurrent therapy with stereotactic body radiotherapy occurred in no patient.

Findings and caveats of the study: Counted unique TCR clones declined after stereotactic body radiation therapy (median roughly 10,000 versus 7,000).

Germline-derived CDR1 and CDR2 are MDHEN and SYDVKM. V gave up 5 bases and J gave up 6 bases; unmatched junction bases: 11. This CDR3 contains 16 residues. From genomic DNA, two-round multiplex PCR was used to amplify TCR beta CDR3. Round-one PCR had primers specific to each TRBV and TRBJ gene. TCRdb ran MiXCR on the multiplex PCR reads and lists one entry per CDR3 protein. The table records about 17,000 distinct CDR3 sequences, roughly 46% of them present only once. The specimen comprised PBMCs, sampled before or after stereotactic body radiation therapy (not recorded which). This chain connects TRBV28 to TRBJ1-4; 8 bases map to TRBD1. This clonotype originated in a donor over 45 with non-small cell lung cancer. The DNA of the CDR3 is TGTGCCAGCAGTACACAGACAGGGGCCTCTTATGAAAAACTGTTTTTT. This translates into CASSTQTGASYEKLFF.